This T cell receptor (beta chain) was found in a study of Ad26.COV2.S vaccination and SARS-CoV-2 variants. At the level of the study: Enrolled in COV1001, the donor was in the Ad26.COV2.S trial arm, which received the vaccine.

Indicated treatment: around 19 received Ad26.COV2.S at low or high dose, single or two shots; 5 received placebo; per-sample allocation not given. Specimen acquisition occurred on day 63 following the initial vaccine or placebo injection. Spike of the Wuhan-strain SARS-CoV-2 was expressed by an Ad26 vector, which formed the vaccine. The CDR3 is made up of 15 amino acids. V shed 5 bases, J shed 6 bases, and the junction held 7 bases outside the gene matches. Germline assignment: CDR1 SNHLY and CDR2 FYNNEI. TCRdb's table, derived via immunoSEQ multiplex PCR, lists solely in-frame clones and lacks some. The repertoire has hundreds of thousands of clones, roughly four fifths of them found once; the top ten carry approximately 7.8%. This clone was counted between two and nine times.

This sequence originates from a person aged 18-60 years who received the Ad26.COV2.S COVID-19 vaccine or a placebo. This specimen was peripheral blood, taken in a trial of Ad26.COV2.S vaccine versus placebo. The chain combines TRBV2 with TRBJ2-5; 12 bases map to TRBD2. The CDR3 loop reads CASSKLTSGGKTQYF. CDR3 DNA: TGTGCCAGCAGTAAACTGACTAGCGGGGGAAAGACCCAGTACTTC.